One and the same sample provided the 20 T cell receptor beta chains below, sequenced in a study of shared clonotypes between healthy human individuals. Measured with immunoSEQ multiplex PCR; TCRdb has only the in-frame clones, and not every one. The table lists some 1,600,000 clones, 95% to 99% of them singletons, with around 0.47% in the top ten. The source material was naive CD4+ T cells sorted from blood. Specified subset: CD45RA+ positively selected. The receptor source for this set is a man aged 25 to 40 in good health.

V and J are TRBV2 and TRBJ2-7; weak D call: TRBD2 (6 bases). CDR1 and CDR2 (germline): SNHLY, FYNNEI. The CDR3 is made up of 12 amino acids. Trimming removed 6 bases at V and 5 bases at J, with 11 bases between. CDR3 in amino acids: CASRKGGDEQYF. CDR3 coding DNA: TGTGCCAGCAGGAAGGGCGGGGACGAGCAGTACTTC.

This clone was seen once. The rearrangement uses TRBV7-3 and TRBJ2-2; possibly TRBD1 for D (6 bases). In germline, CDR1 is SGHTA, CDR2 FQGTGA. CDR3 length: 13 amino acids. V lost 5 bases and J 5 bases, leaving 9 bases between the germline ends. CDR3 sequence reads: CASSPTGTGELFF. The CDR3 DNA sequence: TGTGCCAGCAGCCCGACAGGTACCGGGGAGCTGTTTTTT.

The CDR3 protein is CASSGLAGAPSYEQYF. As DNA, the CDR3 is TGTGCCAGCAGCGGTTTAGCGGGAGCCCCGTCGTACGAGCAGTACTTC. This sequence joins TRBV9 and TRBJ2-5; 9 bases fit TRBD2. The J call may be mistaken, given a closer DNA end match to TRBJ2-7. The CDR3 covers 16 residues. From germline, CDR1 is SGDLS and CDR2 YYNGEE.

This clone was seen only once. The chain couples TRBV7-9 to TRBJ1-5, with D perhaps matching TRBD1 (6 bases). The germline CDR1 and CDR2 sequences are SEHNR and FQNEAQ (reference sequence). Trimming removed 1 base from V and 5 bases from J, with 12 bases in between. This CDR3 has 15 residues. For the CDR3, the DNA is TGTGCCAGCAGCTTAGGGACAGCGAGGGATCAGCCCCAGCATTTT. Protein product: CASSLGTARDQPQHF.

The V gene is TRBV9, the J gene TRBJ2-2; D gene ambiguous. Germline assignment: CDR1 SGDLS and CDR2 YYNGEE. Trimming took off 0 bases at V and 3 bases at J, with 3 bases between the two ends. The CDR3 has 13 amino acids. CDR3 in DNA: TGTGCCAGCAGCGTAGTTCACACCGGGGAGCTGTTTTTT. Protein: CASSVVHTGELFF.

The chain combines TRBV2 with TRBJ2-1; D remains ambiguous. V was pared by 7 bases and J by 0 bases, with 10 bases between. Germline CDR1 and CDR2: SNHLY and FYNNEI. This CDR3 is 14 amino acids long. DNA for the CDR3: TGTGCCAGCATACTTAACCTCTCCTACAATGAGCAGTTCTTC. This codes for CASILNLSYNEQFF.

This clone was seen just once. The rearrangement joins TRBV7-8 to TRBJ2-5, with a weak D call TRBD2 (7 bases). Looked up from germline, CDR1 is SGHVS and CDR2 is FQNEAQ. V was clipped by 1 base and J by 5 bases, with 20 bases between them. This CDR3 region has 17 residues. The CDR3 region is CASSLVGRQGRVETQYF. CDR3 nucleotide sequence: TGTGCCAGCAGCTTAGTAGGTCGGCAGGGGAGGGTGGAGACCCAGTACTTC.

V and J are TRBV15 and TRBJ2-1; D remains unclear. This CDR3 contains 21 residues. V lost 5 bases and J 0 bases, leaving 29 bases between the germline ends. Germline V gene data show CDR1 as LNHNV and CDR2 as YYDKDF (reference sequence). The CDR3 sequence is CATSLASLLANHSSSYNEQFF. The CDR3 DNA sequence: TGTGCCACCAGCCTGGCATCCTTACTCGCCAACCACTCTAGCTCCTACAATGAGCAGTTCTTC. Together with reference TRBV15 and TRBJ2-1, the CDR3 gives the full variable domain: DAMVIQNPRYQVTQFGKPVTLSCSQTLNHNVMYWYQQKSSQAPKLLFHYYDKDFNNEADTPDNFQSRRPNTSFCFLDIRSPGLGDTAMYLCATSLASLLANHSSSYNEQFFGPGTRLTVL.

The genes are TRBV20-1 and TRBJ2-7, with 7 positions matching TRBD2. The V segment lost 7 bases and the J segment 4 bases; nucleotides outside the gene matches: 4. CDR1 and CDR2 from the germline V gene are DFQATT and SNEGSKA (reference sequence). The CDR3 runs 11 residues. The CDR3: CSGRLAYEQYF. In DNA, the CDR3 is TGCAGTGGCAGACTAGCTTACGAGCAGTACTTC.

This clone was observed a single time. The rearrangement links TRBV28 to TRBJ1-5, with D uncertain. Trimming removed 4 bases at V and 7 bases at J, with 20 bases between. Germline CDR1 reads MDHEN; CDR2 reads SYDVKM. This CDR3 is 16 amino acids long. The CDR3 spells CASSSLGSLVGQPQHF. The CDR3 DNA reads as TGTGCCAGCAGTTCCCTCGGGTCCCTGGTCGGGCAGCCCCAGCATTTT.

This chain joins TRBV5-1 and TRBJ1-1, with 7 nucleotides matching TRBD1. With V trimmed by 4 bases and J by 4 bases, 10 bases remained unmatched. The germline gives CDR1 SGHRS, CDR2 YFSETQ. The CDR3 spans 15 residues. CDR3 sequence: CASSTNIQGGTEAFF. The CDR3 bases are TGCGCCAGCAGCACTAACATTCAGGGGGGCACTGAAGCTTTCTTT. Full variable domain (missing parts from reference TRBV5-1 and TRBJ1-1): KAGVTQTPRYLIKTRGQQVTLSCSPISGHRSVSWYQQTPGQGLQFLFEYFSETQRNKGNFPGRFSGRQFSNSRSEMNVSTLELGDSALYLCASSTNIQGGTEAFFGQGTRLTVV.

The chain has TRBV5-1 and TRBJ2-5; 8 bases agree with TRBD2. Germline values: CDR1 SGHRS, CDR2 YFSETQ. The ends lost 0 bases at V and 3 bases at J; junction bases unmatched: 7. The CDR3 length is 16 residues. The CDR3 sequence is CASSLAGGLEKETQYF. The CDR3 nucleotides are TGCGCCAGCAGCTTGGCCGGGGGACTAGAAAAAGAGACCCAGTACTTC.

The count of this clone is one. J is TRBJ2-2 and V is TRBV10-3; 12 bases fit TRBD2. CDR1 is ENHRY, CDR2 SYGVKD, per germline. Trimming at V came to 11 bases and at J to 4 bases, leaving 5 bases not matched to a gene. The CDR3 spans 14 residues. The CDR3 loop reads CALGGLAGTGELFF. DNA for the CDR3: TGTGCCTTAGGGGGACTAGCGGGCACCGGGGAGCTGTTTTTT.

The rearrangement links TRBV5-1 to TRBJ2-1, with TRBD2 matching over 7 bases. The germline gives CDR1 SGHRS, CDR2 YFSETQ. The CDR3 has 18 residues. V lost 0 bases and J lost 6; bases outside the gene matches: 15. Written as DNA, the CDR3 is TGCGCCAGCAGCTTGGAACCCCTCCGGGCGGGAGACGGCAATGAGCAGTTCTTC. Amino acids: CASSLEPLRAGDGNEQFF.

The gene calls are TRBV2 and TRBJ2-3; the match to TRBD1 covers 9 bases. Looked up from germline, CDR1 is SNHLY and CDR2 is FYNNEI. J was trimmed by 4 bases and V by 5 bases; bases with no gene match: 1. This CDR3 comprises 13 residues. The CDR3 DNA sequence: TGTGCCAGCAGTTGGGACAGGGCAGATACGCAGTATTTT. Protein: CASSWDRADTQYF.

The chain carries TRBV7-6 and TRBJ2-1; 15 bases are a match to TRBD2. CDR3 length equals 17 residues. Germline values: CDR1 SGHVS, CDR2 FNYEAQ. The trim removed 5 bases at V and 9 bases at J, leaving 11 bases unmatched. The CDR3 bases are TGTGCCAGCAGCCCTGGGGGACTAGCGGGAGGCTTGCCTGAGCAGTTCTTC. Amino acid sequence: CASSPGGLAGGLPEQFF.

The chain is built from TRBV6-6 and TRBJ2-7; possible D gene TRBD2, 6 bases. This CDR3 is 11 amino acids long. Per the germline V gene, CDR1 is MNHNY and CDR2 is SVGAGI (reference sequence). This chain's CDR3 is CASSSTGVFKV. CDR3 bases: TGTGCCAGCAGTTCCACGGGGGTTTTCAAGGTC.

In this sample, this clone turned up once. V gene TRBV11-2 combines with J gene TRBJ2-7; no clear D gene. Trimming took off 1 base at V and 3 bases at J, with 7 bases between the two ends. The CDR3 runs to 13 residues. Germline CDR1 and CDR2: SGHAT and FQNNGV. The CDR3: CASSLGRVYEQYF. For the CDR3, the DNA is TGTGCCAGCAGCTTAGGCAGAGTCTACGAGCAGTACTTC.

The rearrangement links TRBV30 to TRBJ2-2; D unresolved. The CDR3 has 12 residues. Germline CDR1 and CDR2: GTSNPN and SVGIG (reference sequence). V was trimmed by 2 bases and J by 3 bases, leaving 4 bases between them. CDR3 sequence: CAWSRDTGELFF. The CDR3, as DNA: TGTGCCTGGAGTAGGGACACCGGGGAGCTGTTTTTT. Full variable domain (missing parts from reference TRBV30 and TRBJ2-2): SQTIHQWPATLVQPVGSPLSLECTVEGTSNPNLYWYRQAAGRGLQLLFYSVGIGQISSEVPQNLSASRPQDRQFILSSKKLLLSDSGFYLCAWSRDTGELFFGEGSRLTVL.

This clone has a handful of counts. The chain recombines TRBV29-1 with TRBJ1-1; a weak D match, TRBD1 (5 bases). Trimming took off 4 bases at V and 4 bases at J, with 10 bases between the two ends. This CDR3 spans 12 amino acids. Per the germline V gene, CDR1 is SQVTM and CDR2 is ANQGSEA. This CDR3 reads CSVVPGGTEAFF. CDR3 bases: TGCAGCGTTGTCCCGGGGGGCACTGAAGCTTTCTTT. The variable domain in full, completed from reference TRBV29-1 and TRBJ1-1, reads SAVISQKPSRDICQRGTSLTIQCQVDSQVTMMFWYRQQPGQSLTLIATANQGSEATYESGFVIDKFPISRPNLTFSTLTVSNMSPEDSSIYLCSVVPGGTEAFFGQGTRLTVV.